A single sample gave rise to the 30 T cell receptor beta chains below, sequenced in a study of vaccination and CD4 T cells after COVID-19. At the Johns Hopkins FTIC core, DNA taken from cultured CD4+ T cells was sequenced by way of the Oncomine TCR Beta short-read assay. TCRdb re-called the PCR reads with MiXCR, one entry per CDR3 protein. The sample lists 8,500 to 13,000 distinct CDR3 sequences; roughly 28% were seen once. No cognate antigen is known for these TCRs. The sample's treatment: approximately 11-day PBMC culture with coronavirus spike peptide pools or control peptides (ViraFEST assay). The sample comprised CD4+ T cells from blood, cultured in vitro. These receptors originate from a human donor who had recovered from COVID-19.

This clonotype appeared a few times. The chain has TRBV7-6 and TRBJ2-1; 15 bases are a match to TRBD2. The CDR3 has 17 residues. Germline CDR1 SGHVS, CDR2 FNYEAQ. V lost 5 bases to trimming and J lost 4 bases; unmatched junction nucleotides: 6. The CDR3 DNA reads TGTGCCAGCAGCGCAATCGGGACTAGCGGGAGGTACAATGAGCAGTTCTTC. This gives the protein CASSAIGTSGRYNEQFF.

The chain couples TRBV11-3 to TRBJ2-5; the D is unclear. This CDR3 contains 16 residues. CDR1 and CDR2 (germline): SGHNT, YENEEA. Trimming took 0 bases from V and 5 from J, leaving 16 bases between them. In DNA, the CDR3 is TGTGCCAGCAGCTTAGATCAAGCGACCCGAGAGGAGACCCAGTACTTC. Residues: CASSLDQATREETQYF. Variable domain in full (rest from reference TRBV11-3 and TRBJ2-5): EAGVVQSPRYKIIEKKQPVAFWCNPISGHNTLYWYLQNLGQGPELLIRYENEEAVDDSQLPKDRFSAERLKGVDSTLKIQPAELGDSAVYLCASSLDQATREETQYFGPGTRLLVL.

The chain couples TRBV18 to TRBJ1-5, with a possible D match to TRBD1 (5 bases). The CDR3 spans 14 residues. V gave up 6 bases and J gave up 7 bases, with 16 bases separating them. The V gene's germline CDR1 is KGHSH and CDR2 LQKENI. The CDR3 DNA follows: TGTGCCAGCTCGCCAGGGACCCGAGGGCAGCCCCAGCATTTT. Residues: CASSPGTRGQPQHF.

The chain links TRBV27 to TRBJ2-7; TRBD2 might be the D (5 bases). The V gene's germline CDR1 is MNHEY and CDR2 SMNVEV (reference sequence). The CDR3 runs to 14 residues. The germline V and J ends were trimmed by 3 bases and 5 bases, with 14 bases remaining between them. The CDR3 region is CASSFGGRVHEQYF. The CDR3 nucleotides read TGTGCCAGCAGTTTTGGAGGTCGGGTCCACGAGCAGTACTTC.

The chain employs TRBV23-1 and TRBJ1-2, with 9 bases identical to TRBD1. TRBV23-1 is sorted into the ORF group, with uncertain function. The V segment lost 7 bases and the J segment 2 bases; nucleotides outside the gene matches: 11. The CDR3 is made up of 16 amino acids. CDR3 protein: CASTPPRDRENYGYTF. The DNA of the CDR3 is TGCGCCAGCACCCCCCCCCGGGACAGGGAGAACTATGGCTACACCTTC.

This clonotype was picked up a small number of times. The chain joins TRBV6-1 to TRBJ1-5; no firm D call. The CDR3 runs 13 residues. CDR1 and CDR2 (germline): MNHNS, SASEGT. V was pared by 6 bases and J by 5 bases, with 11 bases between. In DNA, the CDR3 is TGTGCCAGCAGCCAAGCAGTGCATCAGCCCCAGCATTTT. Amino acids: CASSQAVHQPQHF.

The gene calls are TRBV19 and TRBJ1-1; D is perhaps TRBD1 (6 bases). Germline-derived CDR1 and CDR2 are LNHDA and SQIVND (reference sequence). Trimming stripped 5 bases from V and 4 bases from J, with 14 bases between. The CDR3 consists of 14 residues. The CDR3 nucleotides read TGTGCCAGTAGTTTACAGGGATGGGGCACTGAAGCTTTCTTT. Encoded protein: CASSLQGWGTEAFF.

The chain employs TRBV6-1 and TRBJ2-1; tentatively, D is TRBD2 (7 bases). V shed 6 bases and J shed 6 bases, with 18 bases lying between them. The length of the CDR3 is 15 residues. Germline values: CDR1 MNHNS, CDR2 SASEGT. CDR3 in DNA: TGTGCCAGCAGACCCTTAGGGGGGGGAACCAATGAGCAGTTCTTC. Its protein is CASRPLGGGTNEQFF.

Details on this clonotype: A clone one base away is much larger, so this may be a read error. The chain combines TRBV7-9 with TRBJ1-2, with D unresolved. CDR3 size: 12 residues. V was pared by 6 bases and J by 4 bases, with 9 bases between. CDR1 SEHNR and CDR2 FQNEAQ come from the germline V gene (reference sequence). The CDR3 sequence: CASSIECYGYTF. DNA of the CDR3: TGTGCCAGCAGTATCGAATGCTATGGCTACACCTTC.

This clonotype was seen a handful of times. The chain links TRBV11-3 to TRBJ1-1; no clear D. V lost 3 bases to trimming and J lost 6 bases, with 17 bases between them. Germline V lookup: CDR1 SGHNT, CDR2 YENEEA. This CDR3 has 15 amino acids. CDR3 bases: TGTGCCAGCAGCTTCCCCGGCGTGCAGAGGTCTGAAGCTTTCTTT. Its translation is CASSFPGVQRSEAFF.

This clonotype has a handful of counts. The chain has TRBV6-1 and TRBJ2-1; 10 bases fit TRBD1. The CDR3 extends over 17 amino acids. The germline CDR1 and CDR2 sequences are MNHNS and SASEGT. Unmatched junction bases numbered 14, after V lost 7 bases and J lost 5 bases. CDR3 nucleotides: TGTGCCAGCACCAAGGTGACAGGGGGCAAAGTAGACAATGAGCAGTTCTTC. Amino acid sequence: CASTKVTGGKVDNEQFF.

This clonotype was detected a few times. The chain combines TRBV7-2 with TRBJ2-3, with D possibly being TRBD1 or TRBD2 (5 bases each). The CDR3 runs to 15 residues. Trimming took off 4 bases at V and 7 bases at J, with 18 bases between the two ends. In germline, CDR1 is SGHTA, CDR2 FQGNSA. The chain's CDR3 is CASSYAGGDRYTQYF. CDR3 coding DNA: TGTGCCAGCAGCTACGCGGGTGGGGACCGTTATACGCAGTATTTT.

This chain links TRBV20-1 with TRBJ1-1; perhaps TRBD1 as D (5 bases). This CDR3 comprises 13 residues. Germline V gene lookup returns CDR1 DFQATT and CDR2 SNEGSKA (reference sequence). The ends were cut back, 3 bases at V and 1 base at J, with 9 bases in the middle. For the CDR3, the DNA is TGCAGTGCTAGGGACAAGTGGAACACTGAAGCTTTCTTT. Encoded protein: CSARDKWNTEAFF.

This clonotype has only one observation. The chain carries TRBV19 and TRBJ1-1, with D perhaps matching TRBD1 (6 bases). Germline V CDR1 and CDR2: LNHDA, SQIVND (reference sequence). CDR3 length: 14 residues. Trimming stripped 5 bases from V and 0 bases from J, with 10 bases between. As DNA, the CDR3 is TGTGCCAGTAGTCCGGGGACACTGAACACTGAAGCTTTCTTT. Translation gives CASSPGTLNTEAFF.

CDR3 loop: CASSLGGGGQLSTEAFF. In DNA form, the CDR3 reads TGTGCCAGCAGCCTTGGGGGTGGGGGGCAGTTGAGCACTGAAGCTTTCTTT. This sequence joins TRBV5-4 and TRBJ1-1; weak D call: TRBD1 (6 bases). From germline, CDR1 is SGHNT and CDR2 YYREEE (reference sequence). V shed 4 bases and J shed 4 bases, with 23 bases lying between them. There are 17 residues in the CDR3.

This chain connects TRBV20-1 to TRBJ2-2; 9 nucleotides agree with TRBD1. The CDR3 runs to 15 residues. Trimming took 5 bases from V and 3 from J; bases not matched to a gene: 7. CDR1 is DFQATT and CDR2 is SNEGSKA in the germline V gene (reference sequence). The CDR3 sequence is CSAADRGIDTGELFF. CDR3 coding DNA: TGCAGTGCTGCTGACAGGGGGATCGACACCGGGGAGCTGTTTTTT.

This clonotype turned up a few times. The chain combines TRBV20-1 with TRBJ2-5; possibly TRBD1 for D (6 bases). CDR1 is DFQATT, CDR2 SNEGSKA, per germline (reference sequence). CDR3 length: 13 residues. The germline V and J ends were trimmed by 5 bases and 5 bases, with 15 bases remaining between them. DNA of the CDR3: TGCAGTGCTGAGACAGGTTTAGAGGAGACCCAGTACTTC. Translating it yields CSAETGLEETQYF.

For the CDR3, the DNA is TGTGCCAGCAGTTACGGGCGAAACACTGAAGCTTTCTTT. Residues: CASSYGRNTEAFF. This sequence joins TRBV6-2 or TRBV6-3 and TRBJ1-1, with unresolved D. This CDR3 is built from 13 residues. Trimming left V 2 bases short and J 2 bases short, with 6 bases between. Germline V gene lookup returns CDR1 MNHEY and CDR2 SVGEGT.

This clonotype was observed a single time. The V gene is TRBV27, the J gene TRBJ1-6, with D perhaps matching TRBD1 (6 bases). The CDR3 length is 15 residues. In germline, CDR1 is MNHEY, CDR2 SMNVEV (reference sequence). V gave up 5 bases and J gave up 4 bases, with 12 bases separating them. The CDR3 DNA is TGTGCCAGCAGTCCAGGGGTTGGTTATAATTCACCCCTCCACTTT. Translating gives CASSPGVGYNSPLHF.

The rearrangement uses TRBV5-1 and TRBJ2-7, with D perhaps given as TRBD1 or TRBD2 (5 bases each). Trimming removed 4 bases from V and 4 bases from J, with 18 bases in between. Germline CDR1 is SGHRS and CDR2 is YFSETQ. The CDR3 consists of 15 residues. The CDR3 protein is CASSPSGTSLYEQYF. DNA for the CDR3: TGCGCCAGCAGCCCATCCGGGACGTCATTATACGAGCAGTACTTC. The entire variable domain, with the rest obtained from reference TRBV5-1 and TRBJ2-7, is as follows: KAGVTQTPRYLIKTRGQQVTLSCSPISGHRSVSWYQQTPGQGLQFLFEYFSETQRNKGNFPGRFSGRQFSNSRSEMNVSTLELGDSALYLCASSPSGTSLYEQYFGPGTRLTVT.

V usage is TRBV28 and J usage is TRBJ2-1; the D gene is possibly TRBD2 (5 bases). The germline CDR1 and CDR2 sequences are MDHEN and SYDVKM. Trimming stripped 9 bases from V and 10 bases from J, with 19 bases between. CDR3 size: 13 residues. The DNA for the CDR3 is TGTGCCAGTATACACGGACTGTTCGGGGAGCAGTTCTTC. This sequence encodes CASIHGLFGEQFF.

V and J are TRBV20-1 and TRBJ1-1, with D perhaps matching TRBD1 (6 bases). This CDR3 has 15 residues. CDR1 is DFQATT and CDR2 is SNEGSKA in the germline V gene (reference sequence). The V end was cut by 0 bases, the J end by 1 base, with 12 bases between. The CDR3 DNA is TGCAGTGCTAGAGATCGTGGGGGCGCGAACACTGAAGCTTTCTTT. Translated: CSARDRGGANTEAFF.

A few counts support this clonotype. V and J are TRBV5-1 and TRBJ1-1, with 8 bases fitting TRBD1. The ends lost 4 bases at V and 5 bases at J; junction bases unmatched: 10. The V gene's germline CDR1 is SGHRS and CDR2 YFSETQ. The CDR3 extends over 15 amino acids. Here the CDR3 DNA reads TGCGCCAGCAGCCCGGGCAGGGGGCTGGGTACTGAAGCTTTCTTT. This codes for CASSPGRGLGTEAFF.

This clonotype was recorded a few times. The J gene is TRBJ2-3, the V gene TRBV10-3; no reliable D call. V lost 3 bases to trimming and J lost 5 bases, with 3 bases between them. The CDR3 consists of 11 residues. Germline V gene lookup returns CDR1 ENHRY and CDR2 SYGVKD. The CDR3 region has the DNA TGTGCCATCAGTGAACGAGATACGCAGTATTTT. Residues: CAISERDTQYF.

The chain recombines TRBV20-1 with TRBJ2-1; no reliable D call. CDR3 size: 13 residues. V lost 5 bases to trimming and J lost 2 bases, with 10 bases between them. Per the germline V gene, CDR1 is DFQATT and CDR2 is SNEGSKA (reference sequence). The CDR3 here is CSAPYRPYNEQFF. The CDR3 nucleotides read TGCAGTGCTCCCTATCGTCCCTACAATGAGCAGTTCTTC.

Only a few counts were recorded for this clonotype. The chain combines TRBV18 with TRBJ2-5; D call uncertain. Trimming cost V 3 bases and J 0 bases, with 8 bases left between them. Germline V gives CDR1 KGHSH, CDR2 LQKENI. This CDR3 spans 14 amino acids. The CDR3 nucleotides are TGTGCCAGCTCACCTCGAGGATACCAAGAGACCCAGTACTTC. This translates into CASSPRGYQETQYF.

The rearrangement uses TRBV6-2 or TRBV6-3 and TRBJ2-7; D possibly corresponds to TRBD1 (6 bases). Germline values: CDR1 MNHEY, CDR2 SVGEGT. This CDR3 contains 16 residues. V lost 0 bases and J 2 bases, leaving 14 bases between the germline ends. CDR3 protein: CASSYSQGSGAYEQYF. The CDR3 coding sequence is TGTGCCAGCAGTTACTCACAGGGTTCCGGGGCCTACGAGCAGTACTTC.

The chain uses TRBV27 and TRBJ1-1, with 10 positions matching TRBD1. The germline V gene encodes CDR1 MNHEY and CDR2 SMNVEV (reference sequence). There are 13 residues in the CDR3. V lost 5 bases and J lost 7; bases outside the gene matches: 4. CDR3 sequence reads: CASSPRTGGEAFF. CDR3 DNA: TGTGCCAGCAGTCCCCGGACAGGGGGTGAAGCTTTCTTT.

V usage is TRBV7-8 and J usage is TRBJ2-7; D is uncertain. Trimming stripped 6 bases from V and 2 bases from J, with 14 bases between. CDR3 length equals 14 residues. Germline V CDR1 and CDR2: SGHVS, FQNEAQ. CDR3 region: CASRLSPITYEQYF. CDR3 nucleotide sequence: TGTGCCAGCAGACTCAGCCCCATAACCTACGAGCAGTACTTC.

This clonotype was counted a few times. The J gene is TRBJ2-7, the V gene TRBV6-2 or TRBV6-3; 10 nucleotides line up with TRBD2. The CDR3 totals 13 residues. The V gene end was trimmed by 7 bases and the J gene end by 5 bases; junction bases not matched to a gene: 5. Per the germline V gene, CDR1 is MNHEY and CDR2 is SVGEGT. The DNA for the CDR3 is TGTGCCAGCAAGGGAGCGGGAGGGCACGAGCAGTACTTC. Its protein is CASKGAGGHEQYF.